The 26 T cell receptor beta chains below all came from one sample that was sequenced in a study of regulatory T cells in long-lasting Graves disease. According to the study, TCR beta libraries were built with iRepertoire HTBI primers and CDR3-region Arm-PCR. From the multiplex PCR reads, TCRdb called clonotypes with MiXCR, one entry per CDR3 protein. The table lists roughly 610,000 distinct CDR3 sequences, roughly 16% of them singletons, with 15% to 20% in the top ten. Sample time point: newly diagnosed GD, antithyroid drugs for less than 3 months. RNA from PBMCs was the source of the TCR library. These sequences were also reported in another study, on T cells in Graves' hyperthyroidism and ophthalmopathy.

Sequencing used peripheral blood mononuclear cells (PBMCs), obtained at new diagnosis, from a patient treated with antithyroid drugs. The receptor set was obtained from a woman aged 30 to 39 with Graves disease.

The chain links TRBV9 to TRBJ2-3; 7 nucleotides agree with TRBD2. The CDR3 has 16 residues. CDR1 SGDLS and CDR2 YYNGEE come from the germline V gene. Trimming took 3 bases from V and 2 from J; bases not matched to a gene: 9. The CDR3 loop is CASSATSGTTTDTQYF. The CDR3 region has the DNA TGTGCCAGCAGCGCCACAAGCGGGACGACCACAGATACGCAGTATTTT.

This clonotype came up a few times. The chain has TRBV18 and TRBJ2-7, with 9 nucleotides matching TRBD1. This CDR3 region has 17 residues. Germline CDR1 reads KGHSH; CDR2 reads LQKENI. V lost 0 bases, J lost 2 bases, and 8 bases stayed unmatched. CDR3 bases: TGTGCCAGCTCACCACCGAACGCAAGGACAGGGGCCTACGAGCAGTACTTC. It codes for CASSPPNARTGAYEQYF.

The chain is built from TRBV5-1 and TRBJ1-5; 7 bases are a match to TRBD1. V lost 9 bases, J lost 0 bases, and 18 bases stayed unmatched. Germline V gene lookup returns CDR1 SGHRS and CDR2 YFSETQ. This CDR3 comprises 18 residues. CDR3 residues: CATRRGDSQPDSNQPQHF. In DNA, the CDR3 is TGCGCCACCCGTCGGGGGGACAGCCAACCAGATAGCAATCAGCCCCAGCATTTT.

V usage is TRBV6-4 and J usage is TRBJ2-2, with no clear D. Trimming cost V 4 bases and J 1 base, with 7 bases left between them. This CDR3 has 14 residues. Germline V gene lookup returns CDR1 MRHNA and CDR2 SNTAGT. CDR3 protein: CASSVEENTGELFF. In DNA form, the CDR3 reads TGTGCCAGCAGTGTGGAAGAGAACACCGGGGAGCTGTTTTTT.

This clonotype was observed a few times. The CDR3 region is CSARWFRGDSYNEQFF. As DNA, the CDR3 is TGCAGTGCTAGATGGTTCCGCGGAGACTCCTACAATGAGCAGTTCTTC. The chain links TRBV20-1 to TRBJ2-1, with unresolved D. Trimming took 2 bases from V and 0 from J, leaving 14 bases between them. The V gene's germline CDR1 is DFQATT and CDR2 SNEGSKA (reference sequence). The CDR3 consists of 16 residues.

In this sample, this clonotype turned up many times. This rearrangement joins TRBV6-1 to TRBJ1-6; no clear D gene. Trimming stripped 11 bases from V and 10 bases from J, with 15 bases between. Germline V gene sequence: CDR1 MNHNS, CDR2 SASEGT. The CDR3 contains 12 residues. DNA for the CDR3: TGTGCCGTCGGTACAGAGGCCTCACCCCTCCACTTT. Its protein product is CAVGTEASPLHF.

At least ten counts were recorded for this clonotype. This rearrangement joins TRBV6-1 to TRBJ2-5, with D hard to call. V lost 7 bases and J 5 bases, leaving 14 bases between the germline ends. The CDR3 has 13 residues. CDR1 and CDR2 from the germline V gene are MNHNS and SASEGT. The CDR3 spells CASTKHLRETQYF. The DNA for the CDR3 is TGTGCCAGCACCAAACACCTCAGGGAGACCCAGTACTTC.

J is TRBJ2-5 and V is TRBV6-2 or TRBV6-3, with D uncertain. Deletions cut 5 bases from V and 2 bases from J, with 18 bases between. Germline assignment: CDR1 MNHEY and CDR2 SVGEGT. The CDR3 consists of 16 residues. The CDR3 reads CASSEYPIMRQETQYF. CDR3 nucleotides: TGTGCCAGCAGTGAATACCCCATTATGAGGCAAGAGACCCAGTACTTC.

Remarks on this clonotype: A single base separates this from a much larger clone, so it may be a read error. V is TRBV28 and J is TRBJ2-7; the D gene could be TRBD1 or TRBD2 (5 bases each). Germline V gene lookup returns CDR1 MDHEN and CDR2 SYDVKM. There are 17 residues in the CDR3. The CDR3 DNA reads TGTGCCAGCGTTACTCGGGGACCGCAATTTGGGTTCTACGAGCAGTGCTTC. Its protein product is CASVTRGPQFGFYEQCF.

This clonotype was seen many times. CDR3 residues: CASSTTGTSLHEQYF. In DNA, the CDR3 is TGTGCCAGCAGTACAACCGGGACTAGCTTACACGAGCAGTACTTC. The J gene is TRBJ2-7, the V gene TRBV28; TRBD2 matches 9 bases. The germline V gene has CDR1 MDHEN and CDR2 SYDVKM. The CDR3 covers 15 residues. The V segment lost 5 bases and the J segment 5 bases; nucleotides outside the gene matches: 10.

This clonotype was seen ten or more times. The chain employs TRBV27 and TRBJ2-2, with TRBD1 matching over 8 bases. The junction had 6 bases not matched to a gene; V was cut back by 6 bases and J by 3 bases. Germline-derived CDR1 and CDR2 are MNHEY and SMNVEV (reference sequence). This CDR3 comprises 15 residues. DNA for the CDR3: TGTGCCAGCAGAGGGCAGGGGGCGGACACCGGGGAGCTGTTTTTT. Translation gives CASRGQGADTGELFF.

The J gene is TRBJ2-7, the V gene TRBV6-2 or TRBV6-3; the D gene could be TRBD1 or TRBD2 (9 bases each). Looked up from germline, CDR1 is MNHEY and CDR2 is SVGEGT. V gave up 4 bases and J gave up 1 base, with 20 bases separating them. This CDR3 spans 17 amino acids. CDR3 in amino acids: CASSSFPSGTGSYEQYF. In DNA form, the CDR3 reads TGTGCCAGCAGTTCCTTTCCTAGCGGGACAGGGTCCTACGAGCAGTACTTC.

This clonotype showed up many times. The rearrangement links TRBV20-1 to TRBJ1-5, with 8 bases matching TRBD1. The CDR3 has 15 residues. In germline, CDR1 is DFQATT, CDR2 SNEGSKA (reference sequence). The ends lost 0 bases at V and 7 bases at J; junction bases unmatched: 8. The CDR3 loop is CSAREGQGARQPQHF. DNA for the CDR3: TGCAGTGCTAGAGAGGGGCAGGGGGCGCGGCAGCCCCAGCATTTT.

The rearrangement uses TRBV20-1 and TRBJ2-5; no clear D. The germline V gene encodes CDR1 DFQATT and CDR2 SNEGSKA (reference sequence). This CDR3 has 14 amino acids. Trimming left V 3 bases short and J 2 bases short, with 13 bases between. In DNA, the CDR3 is TGCAGTGCTAGCCGAGCCGGGTCACAAGAGACCCAGTACTTC. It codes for CSASRAGSQETQYF.

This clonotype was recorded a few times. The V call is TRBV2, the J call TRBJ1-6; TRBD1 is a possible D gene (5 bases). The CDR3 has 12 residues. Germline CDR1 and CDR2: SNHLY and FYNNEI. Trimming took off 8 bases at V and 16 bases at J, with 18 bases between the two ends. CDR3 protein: CASGGQGPELHF. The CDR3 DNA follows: TGTGCCAGCGGCGGTCAGGGCCCCGAACTCCACTTT.

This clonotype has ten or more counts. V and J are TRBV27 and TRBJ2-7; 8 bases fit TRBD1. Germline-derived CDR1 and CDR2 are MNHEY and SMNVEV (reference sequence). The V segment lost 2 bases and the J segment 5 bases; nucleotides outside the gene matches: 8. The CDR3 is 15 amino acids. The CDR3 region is CASSLGEGRGHEQYF. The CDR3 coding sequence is TGTGCCAGCAGTTTAGGAGAGGGCAGGGGGCACGAGCAGTACTTC.

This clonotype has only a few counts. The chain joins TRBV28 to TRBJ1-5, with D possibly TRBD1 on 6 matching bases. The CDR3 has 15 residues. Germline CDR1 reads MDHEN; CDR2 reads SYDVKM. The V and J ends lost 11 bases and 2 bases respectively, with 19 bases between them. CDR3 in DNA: TGTGCCGGAAGTGAGGGGGGTCCCCGCAATCAGCCCCAGCATTTT. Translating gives CAGSEGGPRNQPQHF.

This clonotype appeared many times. This chain's CDR3 is CASRRTGRNEQYF. The CDR3, as DNA: TGTGCCAGTCGGCGGACAGGGCGGAACGAGCAGTACTTC. The gene calls are TRBV28 and TRBJ2-7; 8 positions match TRBD1. Per the germline V gene, CDR1 is MDHEN and CDR2 is SYDVKM. V lost 9 bases, J lost 5 bases, and 9 bases stayed unmatched. The CDR3 sequence is 13 residues long.

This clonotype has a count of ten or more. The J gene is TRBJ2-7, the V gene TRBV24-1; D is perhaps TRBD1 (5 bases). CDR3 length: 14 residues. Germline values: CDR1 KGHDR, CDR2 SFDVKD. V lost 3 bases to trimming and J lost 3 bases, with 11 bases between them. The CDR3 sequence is CATSDGVGDYEQYF. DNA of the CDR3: TGTGCCACCAGTGATGGTGTAGGGGACTACGAGCAGTACTTC.

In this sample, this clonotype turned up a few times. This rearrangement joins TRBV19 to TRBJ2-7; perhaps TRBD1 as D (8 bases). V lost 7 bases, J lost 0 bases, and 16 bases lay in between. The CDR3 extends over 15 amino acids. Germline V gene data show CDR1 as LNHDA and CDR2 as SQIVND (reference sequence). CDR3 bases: TGTGCCAGTAATAACAGGGGGGGCCCCTCCTACGAGCAGTACTTC. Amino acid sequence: CASNNRGGPSYEQYF.

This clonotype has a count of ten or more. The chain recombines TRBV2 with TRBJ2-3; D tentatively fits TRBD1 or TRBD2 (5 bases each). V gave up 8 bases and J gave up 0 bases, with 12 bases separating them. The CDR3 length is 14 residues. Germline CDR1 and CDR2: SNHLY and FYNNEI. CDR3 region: CASLGVPSTDTQYF. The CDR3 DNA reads TGTGCCAGCCTGGGGGTCCCTAGCACAGATACGCAGTATTTT.

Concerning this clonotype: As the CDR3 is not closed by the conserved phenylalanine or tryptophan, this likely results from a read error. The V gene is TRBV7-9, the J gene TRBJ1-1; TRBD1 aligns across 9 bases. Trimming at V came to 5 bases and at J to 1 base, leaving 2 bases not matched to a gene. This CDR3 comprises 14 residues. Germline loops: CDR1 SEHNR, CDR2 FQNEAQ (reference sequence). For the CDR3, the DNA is TGTGCCAGCAGCGCACAGGGGGCGAACACTGAAGCTTTCTCT. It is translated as CASSAQGANTEAFS.

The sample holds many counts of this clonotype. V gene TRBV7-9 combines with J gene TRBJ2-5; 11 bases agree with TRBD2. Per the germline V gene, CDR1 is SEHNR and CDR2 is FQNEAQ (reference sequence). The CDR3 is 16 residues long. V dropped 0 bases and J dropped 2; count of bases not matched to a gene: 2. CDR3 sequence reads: CASSLAGTSGQETQYF. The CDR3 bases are TGTGCCAGCAGCTTAGCCGGGACTAGCGGTCAAGAGACCCAGTACTTC.

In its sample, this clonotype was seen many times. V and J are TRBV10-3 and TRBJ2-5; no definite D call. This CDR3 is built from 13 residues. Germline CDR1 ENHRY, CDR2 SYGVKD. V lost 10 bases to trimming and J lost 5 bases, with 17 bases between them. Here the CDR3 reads CANPPSPRETQYF. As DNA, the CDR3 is TGTGCCAATCCCCCCTCACCGAGGGAGACCCAGTACTTC.

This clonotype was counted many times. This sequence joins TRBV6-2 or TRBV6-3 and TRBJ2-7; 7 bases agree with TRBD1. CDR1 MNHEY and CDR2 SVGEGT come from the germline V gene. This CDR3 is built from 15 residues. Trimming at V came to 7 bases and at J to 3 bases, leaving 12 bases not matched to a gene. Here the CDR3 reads CASIQGQGARYEQYF. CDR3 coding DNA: TGTGCCAGCATACAGGGGCAAGGTGCTCGCTACGAGCAGTACTTC.

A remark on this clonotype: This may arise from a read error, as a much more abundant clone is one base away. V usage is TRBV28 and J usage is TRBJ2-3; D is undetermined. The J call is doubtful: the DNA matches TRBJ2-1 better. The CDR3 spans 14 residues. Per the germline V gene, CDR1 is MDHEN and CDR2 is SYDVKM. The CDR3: CASSLGGVRYEQFF. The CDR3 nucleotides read TGTGCCAGCAGTTTGGGCGGAGTTCGCTACGAGCAGTTCTTC.